Listed below are T cell receptor beta chains from one sample, sequenced in a study of cytomegalovirus exposure and HLA in healthy donors. Produced via immunoSEQ multiplex PCR; TCRdb's table is partial and in-frame only. The table includes about 160,000 clones, roughly 80% detected once. Source material: PBMCs. The receptors were sampled from a woman in her thirties in good health and CMV-seropositive. CDR3s include the opening cysteine and the closing phenylalanine or tryptophan. D genes are given only for firm matches. Clone size is stated in some rows and not others, as once, few, many or a class when expanded.

CDR3 length,V gene,J gene,clone size,D gene,CDR3 protein,CDR3 DNA
15,TRBV28,TRBJ2-7,NA,TRBD1,CASSVLDRATYEQYF,TGTGCCAGCAGTGTACTGGACAGGGCAACCTACGAGCAGTACTTC
15,TRBV19,TRBJ2-7,NA,NA,CASSMYSVSSYEQYF,TGTGCCAGTAGTATGTATTCTGTTAGCTCCTACGAGCAGTACTTC
16,TRBV6-6,TRBJ1-1,NA,TRBD1,CASSYPPDRKMTEAFF,TGTGCCAGCAGTTACCCCCCGGACAGGAAAATGACTGAAGCTTTCTTT
16,TRBV5-1,TRBJ2-1,NA,TRBD2,CASSLGLAASYNEQFF,TGCGCCAGCAGCTTGGGTCTAGCGGCCTCCTACAATGAGCAGTTCTTC
16,TRBV18,TRBJ1-3,few,NA,CASSPNLGAGGNTIYF,TGTGCCAGCTCACCGAACCTGGGCGCGGGTGGAAACACCATATATTTT
16,TRBV6-6,TRBJ1-3,NA,TRBD1,CASSTRTGGIGNTIYF,TGTGCCAGCAGTACCCGGACAGGGGGCATAGGAAACACCATATATTTT
16,TRBV5-1,TRBJ2-1,NA,TRBD2,CASSLPLAGGIDEQFF,TGCGCCAGCAGCTTGCCTCTAGCGGGGGGAATCGATGAGCAGTTCTTC
15,TRBV28,TRBJ2-5,once,TRBD2,CASSLWAGGSETQYF,TGTGCCAGCAGTTTATGGGCGGGGGGGTCAGAGACCCAGTACTTC
16,TRBV5-1,TRBJ2-6,NA,NA,CASSSAPLSGANVLTF,TGCGCCAGCAGCTCTGCCCCCCTATCTGGGGCCAACGTCCTGACTTTC
15,TRBV7-2,TRBJ1-3,NA,NA,CASSVYSSSGNTIYF,TGTGCCAGCAGCGTATACTCGAGCTCTGGAAACACCATATATTTT
13,TRBV4-2,TRBJ1-4,NA,NA,CASSPMVEEKLFF,TGTGCCAGCAGCCCAATGGTTGAGGAAAAACTGTTTTTT
14,TRBV6-5,TRBJ1-2,NA,TRBD1,CASSVAGQDSGYTF,TGTGCCAGCAGTGTGGCTGGACAGGACTCTGGCTACACCTTC
15,TRBV7-9,TRBJ1-2,once,NA,CASSTAEDSNYGYTF,TGTGCCAGCAGCACAGCCGAGGACAGTAACTATGGCTACACCTTC
16,TRBV7-8,TRBJ2-7,once,TRBD1,CASHGQGQGTSCEQYF,TGTGCCAGCCATGGACAGGGCCAGGGGACCTCCTGCGAGCAGTACTTC
13,TRBV18,TRBJ1-2,NA,NA,CASSPGEAYGYTF,TGTGCCAGCTCACCAGGGGAGGCCTATGGCTACACCTTC
14,TRBV7-2,TRBJ2-7,NA,NA,CASSLFDRDGEQYF,TGTGCCAGCAGCTTGTTCGACAGAGACGGCGAGCAGTACTTC
14,TRBV5-1,TRBJ1-4,NA,TRBD1,CASSLEGAFEKLFF,TGCGCCAGCAGCTTGGAGGGGGCGTTTGAAAAACTGTTTTTT
17,TRBV5-8,TRBJ1-4,NA,NA,CASSLAEGPRRGEKLFF,TGTGCCAGCAGCTTGGCCGAGGGTCCGCGGAGGGGTGAAAAACTGTTTTTT
12,TRBV5-4,TRBJ1-2,NA,NA,CASSLAGYGYTF,TGTGCCAGCAGCTTGGCGGGGTACGGCTACACCTTC
14,TRBV7-6,TRBJ1-6,NA,NA,CASTRGGYNSPLHF,TGTGCCAGCACCCGGGGGGGCTATAATTCACCCCTCCACTTT
16,TRBV7-9,TRBJ1-2,few,TRBD1,CASSLARGRGYYGYTF,TGTGCCAGCAGCTTAGCGCGTGGCAGGGGGTACTATGGCTACACCTTC
19,TRBV7-8,TRBJ2-1,few,NA,CASSWVTSGPISSYNEQFF,TGTGCCAGCAGCTGGGTGACTAGTGGGCCTATAAGCTCCTACAATGAGCAGTTCTTC
17,TRBV5-8,TRBJ2-3,NA,TRBD2,CASSLGYASGGIDTQYF,TGTGCCAGCAGCTTGGGGTACGCTAGCGGGGGTATAGATACGCAGTATTTT